This TCR beta chain was recorded in a study of cytomegalovirus exposure and HLA in healthy donors. In the PCR, 60 Vbeta and 13 Jbeta primers were used. The repertoire was sequenced with immunoSEQ multiplex PCR; TCRdb's copy has only in-frame clones and lacks some. Of 280,000 or so clones in the sample, about 90% are singletons; the top ten hold roughly 2.1%. The V gene end was trimmed by 6 bases and the J gene end by 4 bases; junction bases not matched to a gene: 14. The CDR3 has 16 amino acids. From germline, CDR1 is LNHDA and CDR2 SQIVND (reference sequence). This chain joins TRBV19 and TRBJ1-1, with TRBD1 matching over 7 bases. The sequenced material came from PBMCs. The source is a woman under 30 in good health and CMV-seronegative. This CDR3 is CASRQTGELGGTEAFF. The CDR3 nucleotides read TGTGCCAGTAGGCAAACAGGGGAGCTTGGCGGCACTGAAGCTTTCTTT.